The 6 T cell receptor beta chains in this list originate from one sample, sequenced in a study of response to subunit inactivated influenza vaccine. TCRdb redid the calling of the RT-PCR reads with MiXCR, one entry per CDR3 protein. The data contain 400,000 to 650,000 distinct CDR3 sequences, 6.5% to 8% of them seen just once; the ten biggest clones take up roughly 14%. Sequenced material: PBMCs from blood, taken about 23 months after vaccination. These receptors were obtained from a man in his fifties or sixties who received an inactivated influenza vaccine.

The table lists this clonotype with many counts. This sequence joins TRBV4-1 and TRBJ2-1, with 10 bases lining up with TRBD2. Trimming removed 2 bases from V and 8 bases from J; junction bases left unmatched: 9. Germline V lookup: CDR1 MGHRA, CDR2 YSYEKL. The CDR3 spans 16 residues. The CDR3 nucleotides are TGCGCCAGCAGCCAAAACGAAGCGGGGGGGAGGGATGAGCAGTTCTTC. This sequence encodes CASSQNEAGGRDEQFF.

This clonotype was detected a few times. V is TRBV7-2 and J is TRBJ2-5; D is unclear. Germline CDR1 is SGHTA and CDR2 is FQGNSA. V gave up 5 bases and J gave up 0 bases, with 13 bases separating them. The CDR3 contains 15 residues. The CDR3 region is CASSRTPKYQETQYF. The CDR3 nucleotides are TGTGCCAGCAGCCGAACCCCCAAGTACCAAGAGACCCAGTACTTC.

The CDR3, as DNA: TGTGCCAGCAGCCAAGGATGGGGGGCTTGGGCTTTCTTT. This translates into CASSQGWGAWAFF. J is TRBJ1-1 and V is TRBV3-1, with D perhaps matching TRBD1 (6 bases). The CDR3 consists of 13 residues. From germline, CDR1 is LGHDT and CDR2 YNNKEL (reference sequence). V was clipped by 1 base and J by 11 bases, with 14 bases between them.

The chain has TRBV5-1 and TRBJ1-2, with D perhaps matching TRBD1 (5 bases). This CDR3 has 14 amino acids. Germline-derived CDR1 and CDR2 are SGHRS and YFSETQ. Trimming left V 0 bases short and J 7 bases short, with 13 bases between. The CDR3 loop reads CASSLAFRDGGYTF. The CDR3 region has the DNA TGCGCCAGCAGCTTGGCCTTTCGGGACGGTGGCTACACCTTC.

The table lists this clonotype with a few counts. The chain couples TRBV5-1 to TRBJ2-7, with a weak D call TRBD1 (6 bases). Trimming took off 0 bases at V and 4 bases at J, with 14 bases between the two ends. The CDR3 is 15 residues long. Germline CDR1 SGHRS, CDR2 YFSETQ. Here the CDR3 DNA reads TGCGCCAGCAGCTTGGGGGACACCTGGCGGTACGAGCAGTACTTC. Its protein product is CASSLGDTWRYEQYF.

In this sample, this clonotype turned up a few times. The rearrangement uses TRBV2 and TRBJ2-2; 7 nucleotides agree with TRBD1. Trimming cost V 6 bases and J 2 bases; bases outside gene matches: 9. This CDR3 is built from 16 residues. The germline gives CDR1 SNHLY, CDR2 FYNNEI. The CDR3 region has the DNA TGTGCCAGCAGGGAAAGAGGGGGCGTTAACACCGGGGAGCTGTTTTTT. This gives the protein CASRERGGVNTGELFF.